Listed below are T cell receptor beta chains from one sample, sequenced in a study of shared clonotypes between healthy human individuals. TCRdb's copy holds only in-frame clones and misses some; the assay was immunoSEQ multiplex PCR. The table lists about 480,000 clones, 60% to 85% of them singletons, with 13% in the top ten. Material: PBMCs. The receptors shown here come from a woman in her thirties or forties in good health. Some clones in this sample may be carry-over from other donors' samples. Each CDR3 is given with its conserved first and last residue. Fields, in order: D gene, V gene, J gene, clone size, CDR3 protein, CDR3 DNA. D genes are given only for firm matches. Only some rows state a clone size, as once, few, many or a class for expanded clones.

d_gene: NA; v_gene: TRBV7-9; j_gene: TRBJ2-1; abundance: NA; CDR3aa: CASSFKGSYNEQFF; CDR3nt: TGTGCCAGCAGCTTCAAGGGCTCCTACAATGAGCAGTTCTTC
d_gene: NA; v_gene: TRBV11-3; j_gene: TRBJ2-3; abundance: NA; CDR3aa: CASSSTRTDTQYF; CDR3nt: TGTGCCAGCAGCTCAACCCGCACAGATACGCAGTATTTT
d_gene: NA; v_gene: TRBV6-4; j_gene: TRBJ1-2; abundance: NA; CDR3aa: CASSEPRGKNRGYTF; CDR3nt: TGTGCCAGCAGTGAGCCGAGGGGGAAAAATAGGGGCTACACCTTC
d_gene: NA; v_gene: TRBV2; j_gene: TRBJ2-7; abundance: NA; CDR3aa: CASSEQGGEQYF; CDR3nt: TGTGCCAGCAGTGAACAGGGAGGCGAGCAGTACTTC
d_gene: NA; v_gene: TRBV6-5; j_gene: TRBJ2-3; abundance: NA; CDR3aa: CASSYSRTDRADTQYF; CDR3nt: TGTGCCAGCAGTTACTCCAGAACGGATAGGGCAGATACGCAGTATTTT
d_gene: TRBD2; v_gene: TRBV19; j_gene: TRBJ2-1; abundance: few; CDR3aa: CASSIGRGRESNEQFF; CDR3nt: TGTGCCAGTAGTATAGGACGGGGGAGGGAGTCCAATGAGCAGTTCTTC
d_gene: TRBD1; v_gene: TRBV2; j_gene: TRBJ1-2; abundance: NA; CDR3aa: CASSTGGGGYTF; CDR3nt: TGTGCCAGTTCGACAGGGGGCGGAGGCTACACCTTC
d_gene: NA; v_gene: TRBV5-1; j_gene: TRBJ1-4; abundance: NA; CDR3aa: CASSLWSSGANEKLFF; CDR3nt: TGCGCCAGCAGTCTGTGGTCCAGTGGGGCTAATGAAAAACTGTTTTTT
d_gene: TRBD2; v_gene: TRBV6-1; j_gene: TRBJ2-3; abundance: NA; CDR3aa: CASTERELDTQYF; CDR3nt: TGTGCCAGCACAGAGCGGGAGCTTGATACGCAGTATTTT
d_gene: TRBD1; v_gene: TRBV6-6; j_gene: TRBJ1-1; abundance: NA; CDR3aa: CASSYSGQSRTEAFF; CDR3nt: TGTGCCAGCAGTTACTCGGGACAGTCAAGGACTGAAGCTTTCTTT
d_gene: NA; v_gene: TRBV5-1; j_gene: TRBJ2-1; abundance: NA; CDR3aa: CASSLEAGPEYNEQFF; CDR3nt: TGCGCCAGCAGCTTGGAGGCGGGGCCGGAATACAATGAGCAGTTCTTC
d_gene: TRBD1; v_gene: TRBV15; j_gene: TRBJ2-3; abundance: NA; CDR3aa: CATSKTGGPAPDTQYF; CDR3nt: TGTGCCACCAGTAAGACAGGGGGACCTGCACCAGATACGCAGTATTTT
d_gene: NA; v_gene: TRBV29-1; j_gene: TRBJ1-1; abundance: NA; CDR3aa: CSVAAAQNTEAFF; CDR3nt: TGCAGCGTTGCCGCAGCTCAGAACACTGAAGCTTTCTTT
d_gene: NA; v_gene: TRBV11-2; j_gene: TRBJ2-3; abundance: many; CDR3aa: CASSLERQDTQYF; CDR3nt: TGTGCCAGCAGCTTAGAGCGGCAGGATACGCAGTATTTT
d_gene: NA; v_gene: TRBV5-8; j_gene: TRBJ2-2; abundance: NA; CDR3aa: CASSLLYGKNTGELFF; CDR3nt: TGTGCCAGCAGCTTATTATATGGGAAAAACACCGGGGAGCTGTTTTTT
d_gene: TRBD1; v_gene: TRBV6-1; j_gene: TRBJ1-2; abundance: NA; CDR3aa: CASRRTGTNYGYTF; CDR3nt: TGTGCCAGCAGACGGACAGGGACTAACTATGGCTACACCTTC
d_gene: NA; v_gene: TRBV4-2; j_gene: TRBJ1-3; abundance: many; CDR3aa: CASSQDARDGNSGNTIYF; CDR3nt: TGTGCCAGCAGCCAAGATGCCCGGGACGGAAACTCTGGAAACACCATATATTTT
d_gene: TRBD1; v_gene: TRBV19; j_gene: TRBJ2-1; abundance: NA; CDR3aa: CASSIEPGQGFDEQFF; CDR3nt: TGTGCCAGTAGTATAGAACCGGGACAGGGTTTCGATGAGCAGTTCTTC
d_gene: TRBD1; v_gene: TRBV2; j_gene: TRBJ1-5; abundance: few; CDR3aa: CASSAGTGGRQPQHF; CDR3nt: TGTGCCAGCAGCGCCGGGACAGGGGGCCGACAGCCCCAGCATTTT
d_gene: TRBD1; v_gene: TRBV6-1; j_gene: TRBJ2-7; abundance: NA; CDR3aa: CASSKGAAGSYEQYF; CDR3nt: TGTGCCAGCAGCAAGGGGGCGGCGGGTTCCTACGAGCAGTACTTC
d_gene: NA; v_gene: TRBV5-6; j_gene: TRBJ2-3; abundance: NA; CDR3aa: CASSLVAFPYPSTDTQYF; CDR3nt: TGTGCCAGCAGCTTGGTCGCTTTTCCCTACCCTAGCACAGATACGCAGTATTTT
d_gene: NA; v_gene: TRBV15; j_gene: TRBJ1-5; abundance: NA; CDR3aa: CATSRDGGASNQPQHF; CDR3nt: TGTGCCACCAGCAGAGATGGGGGGGCGAGCAATCAGCCCCAGCATTTT
d_gene: TRBD2; v_gene: TRBV7-9; j_gene: TRBJ2-3; abundance: few; CDR3aa: CASSLVWTSGADTQYF; CDR3nt: TGTGCCAGCAGCTTAGTTTGGACTAGCGGAGCAGATACGCAGTATTTT
d_gene: NA; v_gene: TRBV30; j_gene: TRBJ2-7; abundance: NA; CDR3aa: CAWSSPGTFFSYEQYF; CDR3nt: TGTGCCTGGAGTTCCCCCGGGACATTTTTTTCCTACGAGCAGTACTTC
d_gene: NA; v_gene: TRBV7-9; j_gene: TRBJ1-2; abundance: few; CDR3aa: CASSLGMDAGTYGYTF; CDR3nt: TGTGCCAGCAGCTTAGGGATGGACGCGGGGACCTATGGCTACACCTTC
d_gene: NA; v_gene: TRBV18; j_gene: TRBJ2-5; abundance: NA; CDR3aa: CASSQRTDETQYF; CDR3nt: TGTGCCAGCTCACAAAGGACAGACGAGACCCAGTACTTC
d_gene: NA; v_gene: TRBV27; j_gene: TRBJ2-2; abundance: NA; CDR3aa: CASSSGREGTGELFF; CDR3nt: TGTGCCAGCAGTTCAGGCAGGGAAGGCACCGGGGAGCTGTTTTTT
d_gene: NA; v_gene: TRBV18; j_gene: TRBJ2-1; abundance: NA; CDR3aa: CASSPTTRYNEQFF; CDR3nt: TGTGCCAGCTCACCTACTACCCGTTACAATGAGCAGTTCTTC
d_gene: NA; v_gene: TRBV10-3; j_gene: TRBJ2-7; abundance: NA; CDR3aa: CAISEATPGEQYF; CDR3nt: TGTGCCATCAGTGAGGCGACTCCGGGGGAGCAGTACTTC
d_gene: NA; v_gene: TRBV7-9; j_gene: TRBJ1-1; abundance: NA; CDR3aa: CASSLRGEGVPEAFF; CDR3nt: TGTGCCAGCAGCTTACGGGGGGAGGGCGTGCCTGAAGCTTTCTTT
d_gene: NA; v_gene: TRBV19; j_gene: TRBJ2-2; abundance: NA; CDR3aa: CASSTVAGELFF; CDR3nt: TGTGCCAGTAGTACCGTTGCCGGGGAGCTGTTTTTT
d_gene: TRBD1; v_gene: TRBV28; j_gene: TRBJ2-1; abundance: NA; CDR3aa: CASSLGQGASPEQFF; CDR3nt: TGTGCCAGCAGTTTAGGACAGGGGGCGAGTCCTGAGCAGTTCTTC
d_gene: NA; v_gene: TRBV11-2; j_gene: TRBJ1-2; abundance: NA; CDR3aa: CASGDGQFLAF; CDR3nt: TGTGCCAGCGGGGACGGACAGTTTCTCGCCTTC
d_gene: TRBD1; v_gene: TRBV7-2; j_gene: TRBJ2-3; abundance: NA; CDR3aa: CASSSQGDPTTDTQYF; CDR3nt: TGTGCCAGCAGCTCCCAGGGGGACCCCACCACAGATACGCAGTATTTT
d_gene: NA; v_gene: TRBV7-7; j_gene: TRBJ2-1; abundance: NA; CDR3aa: CASSRRGSWDEQFF; CDR3nt: TGTGCTAGCAGCAGGCGTGGGTCCTGGGATGAGCAGTTCTTC
d_gene: TRBD2; v_gene: TRBV6-1; j_gene: TRBJ2-1; abundance: NA; CDR3aa: CASSASGGSSYNEQFF; CDR3nt: TGTGCCAGCAGTGCTAGCGGGGGAAGCTCCTACAATGAGCAGTTCTTC
d_gene: NA; v_gene: TRBV29-1; j_gene: TRBJ2-7; abundance: NA; CDR3aa: CSVEYPGWGSSYEQYF; CDR3nt: TGCAGCGTTGAGTACCCGGGATGGGGGTCCTCCTACGAGCAGTACTTC
d_gene: NA; v_gene: TRBV19; j_gene: TRBJ2-7; abundance: NA; CDR3aa: CASSPRVAAPYEQYF; CDR3nt: TGTGCCAGTAGTCCCCGGGTGGCGGCCCCCTACGAGCAGTACTTC
d_gene: TRBD2; v_gene: TRBV5-4; j_gene: TRBJ2-3; abundance: NA; CDR3aa: CASSLAAGGTTDTQYF; CDR3nt: TGTGCCAGCAGCTTGGCAGCGGGAGGCACCACAGATACGCAGTATTTT
d_gene: NA; v_gene: TRBV28; j_gene: TRBJ1-1; abundance: NA; CDR3aa: CASSLEGRVAFF; CDR3nt: TGTGCCAGCAGTTTGGAGGGGAGGGTGGCTTTCTTT
d_gene: TRBD2; v_gene: TRBV19; j_gene: TRBJ2-5; abundance: NA; CDR3aa: CASSSLAGGRETQYF; CDR3nt: TGTGCCAGTAGTTCACTAGCGGGAGGGCGTGAGACCCAGTACTTC
d_gene: TRBD1; v_gene: TRBV6-6; j_gene: TRBJ1-5; abundance: NA; CDR3aa: CASSPGQGGYQPQHF; CDR3nt: TGTGCCAGCAGTCCCGGACAGGGGGGGTATCAGCCCCAGCATTTT
d_gene: TRBD2; v_gene: TRBV27; j_gene: TRBJ2-2; abundance: NA; CDR3aa: CASSTAGGHGELFF; CDR3nt: TGTGCCAGCAGCACCGCGGGAGGGCACGGGGAGCTGTTTTTT
d_gene: NA; v_gene: TRBV2; j_gene: TRBJ2-2; abundance: many; CDR3aa: CASRLATGNTGELFF; CDR3nt: TGTGCCAGCAGGCTCGCGACTGGGAACACCGGGGAGCTGTTTTTT
d_gene: TRBD2; v_gene: TRBV9; j_gene: TRBJ2-7; abundance: NA; CDR3aa: CASSVSTSGSYEQYF; CDR3nt: TGTGCCAGCAGCGTATCGACTAGCGGATCCTACGAGCAGTACTTC
d_gene: TRBD1; v_gene: TRBV5-6; j_gene: TRBJ2-3; abundance: once; CDR3aa: CASSLQGGSTDTQYF; CDR3nt: TGTGCCAGCAGCCTACAGGGGGGTAGCACAGATACGCAGTATTTT
d_gene: NA; v_gene: TRBV11-3; j_gene: TRBJ2-1; abundance: many; CDR3aa: CASSLGSSNYNEQFF; CDR3nt: TGTGCCAGCAGCTTAGGAAGTTCGAATTACAATGAGCAGTTCTTC
d_gene: TRBD2; v_gene: TRBV5-1; j_gene: TRBJ2-1; abundance: NA; CDR3aa: CASSSQWTSGYNEQFF; CDR3nt: TGCGCCAGCAGCTCACAATGGACTAGCGGTTACAATGAGCAGTTCTTC
d_gene: NA; v_gene: TRBV2; j_gene: TRBJ1-6; abundance: NA; CDR3aa: CASNTEISSYNSPLHF; CDR3nt: TGTGCCAGCAACACAGAGATTAGCTCCTATAATTCACCCCTCCACTTT
d_gene: NA; v_gene: TRBV28; j_gene: TRBJ2-7; abundance: NA; CDR3aa: CASSLEEPGEQYF; CDR3nt: TGTGCCAGCAGTTTAGAGGAGCCCGGCGAGCAGTACTTC